This T cell receptor beta chain was captured in a study of blood T cell repertoires in COVID-19. Sequenced by immunoSEQ multiplex PCR; TCRdb stores in-frame clones only, minus some. The sample records 150,000 to 200,000 clones, around 81% being singletons. This CDR3 comprises 14 residues. Trimming took off 1 base at V and 10 bases at J, with 11 bases between the two ends. The germline V gene has CDR1 LGHDT and CDR2 YNNKEL (reference sequence). Sample: PBMCs or T cells enriched from blood (not recorded which). This TCR derives from a man aged 40-49 years who had recovered from COVID-19. The chain is built from TRBV3-1 (or the pseudogene TRBV3-2) and TRBJ1-6, with D possibly matching TRBD1 (6 bases). The CDR3 bases are TGTGCCAGCAGCCAAGCGGGGGGCCGCTCACCCCTCCACTTT. It translates to CASSQAGGRSPLHF.